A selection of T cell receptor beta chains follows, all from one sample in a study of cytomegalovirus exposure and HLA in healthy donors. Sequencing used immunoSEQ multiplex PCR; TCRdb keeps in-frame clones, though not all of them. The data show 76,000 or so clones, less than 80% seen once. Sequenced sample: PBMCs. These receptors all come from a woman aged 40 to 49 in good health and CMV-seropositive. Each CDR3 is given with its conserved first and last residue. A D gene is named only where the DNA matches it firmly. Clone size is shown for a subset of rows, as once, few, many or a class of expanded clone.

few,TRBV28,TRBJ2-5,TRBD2,TGTGCCAGCAGTTTAATGACTAGCGGGGGGGTAGGAAGGGAGACCCAGTACTTC,CASSLMTSGGVGRETQYF
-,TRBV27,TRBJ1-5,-,TGTGCCAGCAAAAGAAGCTTCGGAGGGCAGCTCAATCAGCCCCAGCATTTT,CASKRSFGGQLNQPQHF
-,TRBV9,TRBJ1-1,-,TGTGCCAGCAGCGGGAGGGTCACTGAAGCTTTCTTT,CASSGRVTEAFF
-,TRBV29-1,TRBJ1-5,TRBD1,TGCAGCGATTCCCCCGGGACAGGGCGCAATCAGCCCCAGCATTTT,CSDSPGTGRNQPQHF
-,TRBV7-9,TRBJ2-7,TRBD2,TGTTCCAGCAGCCCCGAGCGGGGGTTCGTCTCCGAGCAGTACTTC,CSSSPERGFVSEQYF
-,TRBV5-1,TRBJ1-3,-,TGCGCCAGCAGCCAAAACTCTGGAAACACCATATATTTT,CASSQNSGNTIYF
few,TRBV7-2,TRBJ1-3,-,TGTGCCAGCAGCTTTCTGGTAGGGAGCTCTGGAAACACCATATATTTT,CASSFLVGSSGNTIYF
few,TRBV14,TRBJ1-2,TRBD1,TGTGCCAGCAGCCAGGCGACAGGGGGGATCTATGGCTACACCTTC,CASSQATGGIYGYTF
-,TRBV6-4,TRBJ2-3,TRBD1,TGTGCCAGCAGTGTCGGACAGGGGCGCGATACGCAGTATTTT,CASSVGQGRDTQYF
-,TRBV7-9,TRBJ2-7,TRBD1,TGTGCCAGCAGCGCCGGGACAGGTCCTACCTACGAGCAGTACTTC,CASSAGTGPTYEQYF
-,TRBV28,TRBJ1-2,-,TGTGCCAGCAGCCAAGGGACATGTGGCTACACCTTC,CASSQGTCGYTF
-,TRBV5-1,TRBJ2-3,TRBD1,TGCGCCAGCCTCCCAGGGGGCGTCGGTAGCACAGATACGCAGTATTTT,CASLPGGVGSTDTQYF
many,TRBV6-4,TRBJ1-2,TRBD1,TGTGCCAGCAGTGACCAAACAGGGGGTGGCTACACCTTC,CASSDQTGGGYTF
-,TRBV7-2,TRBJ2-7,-,TGTGCCAGCAGCTTATATCCAGGGGCGATATACGAGCAGTACTTC,CASSLYPGAIYEQYF
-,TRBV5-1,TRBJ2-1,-,TGCGCCAGCAACCTTAGGGCGGGTGAGCAGTTCTTC,CASNLRAGEQFF
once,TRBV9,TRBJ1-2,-,TGTGCCAGCAGCGTATGGCAGTCTTTTGGTGGCTACACCTTC,CASSVWQSFGGYTF
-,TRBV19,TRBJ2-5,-,TGTGCCAGTAGCCGGACTTCCCCAGAGACCCAGTACTTC,CASSRTSPETQYF
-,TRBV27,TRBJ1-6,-,TGTGCCAGCAGTTTTCCCCAATCACCCCTCCACTTT,CASSFPQSPLHF
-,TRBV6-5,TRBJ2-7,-,TGTGCCAGCAGTCGCTTTACATTCGGGAACGAGCAGTACTTC,CASSRFTFGNEQYF
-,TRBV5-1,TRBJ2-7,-,TGCGCCAGCAGCTCACGACTCGCGGTTTCCTACGAGCAGTACTTC,CASSSRLAVSYEQYF
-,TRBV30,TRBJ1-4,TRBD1,TGTGCCTGGAGTGTAAACAGGGGACTGTTTTTT,CAWSVNRGLFF
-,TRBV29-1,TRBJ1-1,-,TGCAGCGTTGAAGTAGTAAGGAACACTGAAGCTTTCTTT,CSVEVVRNTEAFF
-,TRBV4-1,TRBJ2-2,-,TGCGCCAGCAGCCAAGATGACCCGAGGAATGGCGGGGAGCTGTTTTTT,CASSQDDPRNGGELFF
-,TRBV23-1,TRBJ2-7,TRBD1,TGCGCCAGACTCCGGGACAGGGTCCACGAGCAGTACTTC,CARLRDRVHEQYF
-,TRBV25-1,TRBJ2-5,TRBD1,TGTGCCAGCAGTGGACAGGGCCAAGAGAGCCAGTACTTC,CASSGQGQESQYF
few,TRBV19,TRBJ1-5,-,TGTGCCAGTAGTCGACAGGCCCAGGGCAATCAGCCCCAGCATTTT,CASSRQAQGNQPQHF
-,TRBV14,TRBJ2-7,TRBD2,TGTGCCAGCAGCCTAGCGGGGGAGCAGTACTTC,CASSLAGEQYF
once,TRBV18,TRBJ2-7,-,TGTGCCAGCTCACCCTCCGCACAGGCCACCTACGAGCAGTACTTC,CASSPSAQATYEQYF
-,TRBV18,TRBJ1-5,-,TGTGCCAGCTCACCACGGAGGCCTTGGCCCCAGCATTTT,CASSPRRPWPQHF
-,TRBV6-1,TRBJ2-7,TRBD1,TGTGCCAGCAGTGGCCGACAGGGAGCCTACGAGCAGTACTTC,CASSGRQGAYEQYF
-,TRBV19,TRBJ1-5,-,TGTGCCAGTAGTATAGAACTGAATAGCAATCAGCCCCAGCATTTT,CASSIELNSNQPQHF
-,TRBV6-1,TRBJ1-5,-,TGTGCCAGCAGTGTTCGGGTAGGGGTAGTTCTGGTTGCCCAGCCCCAGCATTTT,CASSVRVGVVLVAQPQHF
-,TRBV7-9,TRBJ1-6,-,TGTTCCAGCAGCTCGACAGTAGGAGAGCAGTCACCCTTCCACTTT,CSSSSTVGEQSPFHF
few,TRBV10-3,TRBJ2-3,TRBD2,TGTGCCATCACAACGGGACTAGCGGACCACACAGATACGCAGTATTTT,CAITTGLADHTDTQYF
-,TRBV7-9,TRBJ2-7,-,TGTGCCAGCAGCACCGGGGGGCCCTACGAGCAGTACTTC,CASSTGGPYEQYF
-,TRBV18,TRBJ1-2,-,TGTGCCAGCTCACCCCGACAGACAGTGGACTATGGCTACACCTTC,CASSPRQTVDYGYTF
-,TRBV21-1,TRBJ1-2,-,TGTGCCAGCAGCGACAGGGGGTTGGGCTACACCTTC,CASSDRGLGYTF
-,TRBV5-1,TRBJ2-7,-,TGCGCCAGCAGCTTGGCTCAGGGTACCTACGAGCAGTACTTC,CASSLAQGTYEQYF
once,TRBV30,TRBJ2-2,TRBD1,TGTGCCTGGATACAGGGGCGCGGTAGCGGGGAGCTGTTTTTT,CAWIQGRGSGELFF
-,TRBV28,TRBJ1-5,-,TGTGCCAGCCGGTCGGGCAGGGGTATCAATCAGCCCCAGCATTTT,CASRSGRGINQPQHF
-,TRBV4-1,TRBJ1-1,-,TGCGCCAGCAGCCAAGAGATTGCGCTAAACACTGAAGCTTTCTTT,CASSQEIALNTEAFF
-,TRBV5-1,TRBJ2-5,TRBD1,TGCGCCAGCAGCTTGGGACAGGGGTATCAGACCCAGTACTTC,CASSLGQGYQTQYF
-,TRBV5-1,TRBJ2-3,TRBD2,TGCGCCAGCAGCTGGGCGGGGGGGCCGTCAGATACGCAGTATTTT,CASSWAGGPSDTQYF
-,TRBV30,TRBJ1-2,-,TGTGCCTGGAGTGTGTTCGGGGGTTACACCTTC,CAWSVFGGYTF
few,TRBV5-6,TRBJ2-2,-,TGTGCCAGCAGCTTGTCTCCCGAGCCGGACACCGGGGAGCTGTTTTTT,CASSLSPEPDTGELFF